This entry describes one T cell receptor (beta chain). CDR3 size: 14 residues. V gave up 3 bases and J gave up 5 bases; unmatched junction bases: 7. Germline values: CDR1 SGDLS, CDR2 YYNGEE. This sample was taken from a study of blood T cell repertoires in COVID-19. Study at large: Researchers got acute and convalescent COVID-19 samples from the United States, Italy and Spain. From T cells, B-cell-depleted T cells, or PBMCs came the material, which was cDNA or gDNA.

Original processing methods: Amplification from reference gene primers served as the basis for estimated nucleated cell counts. TCRdb keeps only in-frame clones here, not all; method: immunoSEQ multiplex PCR. V, J and clone size derive from that table, while D and trimming were established from the DNA sequence. Of tens of thousands of clones in the sample, roughly 90% are singletons; the top ten hold around 4%. The sequenced sample consisted of peripheral blood. This sequence was found in an elderly woman with active or convalescent COVID-19. The chain couples TRBV9 to TRBJ2-7, with 8 bases identical to TRBD2. DNA for the CDR3: TGTGCCAGCAGCGCAGCGGGAGAGGTGGACGAGCAGTACTTC. Translation: CASSAAGEVDEQYF.